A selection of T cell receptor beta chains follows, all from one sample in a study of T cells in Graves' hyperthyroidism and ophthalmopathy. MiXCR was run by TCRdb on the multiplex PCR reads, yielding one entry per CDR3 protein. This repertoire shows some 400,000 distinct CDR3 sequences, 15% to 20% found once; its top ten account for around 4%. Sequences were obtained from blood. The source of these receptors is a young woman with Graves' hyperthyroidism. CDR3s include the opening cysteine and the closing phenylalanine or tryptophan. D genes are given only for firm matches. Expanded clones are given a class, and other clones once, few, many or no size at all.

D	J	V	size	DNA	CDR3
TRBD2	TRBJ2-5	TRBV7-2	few	TGTGCCAGCAGCGGATATAGCGGGACCGGCCAAGAGACCCAGTACTTC	CASSGYSGTGQETQYF
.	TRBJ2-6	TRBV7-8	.	TGTGCCAGCAGGACTGCTAGGGACTCTGGGGCCAACGTCCTGACTTTC	CASRTARDSGANVLTF
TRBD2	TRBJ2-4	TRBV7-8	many	TGTGCCAGCAGCTGGCGGGGGGCCGAAAACATTCAGTACTTC	CASSWRGAENIQYF
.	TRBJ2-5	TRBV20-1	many	TGCAGTGCTAGCCACACCCAGCGTTTGGAGACCCAGTACTTC	CSASHTQRLETQYF
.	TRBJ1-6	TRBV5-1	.	TGCGCCAGCAGCTTGCAGAAGAGCTCCTATAATTCACCCCTCCACTTT	CASSLQKSSYNSPLHF
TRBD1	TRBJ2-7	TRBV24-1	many	TGTGCCACCAGTGATCCAACCGGGACAGGTACTTACGAGCAGTACTTC	CATSDPTGTGTYEQYF
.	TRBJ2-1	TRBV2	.	TGTGCCAGCACCGAGGGTTCGGCCTACAATGAGCAGTTCTTC	CASTEGSAYNEQFF
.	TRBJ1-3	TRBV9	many	TGTGCCAGCAGCGGGGGACGGGGGTCTGGAAACACCATATATTTT	CASSGGRGSGNTIYF
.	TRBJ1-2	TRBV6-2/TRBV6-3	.	TGTGCCAGCAGCACTAATAAGCTTTATGGCTACACCTTC	CASSTNKLYGYTF
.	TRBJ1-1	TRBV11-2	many	TGTGCCAGCAGCCCCCCAGACCGTGTACAGTCAGCTTTCTTT	CASSPPDRVQSAFF
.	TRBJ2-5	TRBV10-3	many	TGTGCCATCAGTCCTAAGGAGCAGGAGACCCAGTACTTC	CAISPKEQETQYF
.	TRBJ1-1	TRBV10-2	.	TGCGCCAGCAGCTTCTCCTATAAGGGGCCTGAATCTTTCTTT	CASSFSYKGPESFF
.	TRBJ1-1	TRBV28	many	TGTGCCAGCAGTTCCCGACGGAGAATGAACACTGAAGCTTTCTTT	CASSSRRRMNTEAFF
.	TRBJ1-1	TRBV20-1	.	TGCAGTGCTTTCAGGGGTGACACTGAAGCTTTCTTT	CSAFRGDTEAFF
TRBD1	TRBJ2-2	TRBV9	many	TGTGCCAGCAGCGTAGTAGGTCAGGGGGCAGACGGGGAGCTGTTTTTT	CASSVVGQGADGELFF
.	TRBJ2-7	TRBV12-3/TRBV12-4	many	TGTGCCAGCAGTTTTGATCAGGGGATCGAGCAGTACTTC	CASSFDQGIEQYF
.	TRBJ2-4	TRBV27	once	TGTGCCAGCAGTTCTACGGACGGGGCCAGAGGAAACATTCAGTACTTC	CASSSTDGARGNIQYF
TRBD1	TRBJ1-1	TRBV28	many	TGTGCCAGCATGTCAGGGGGCCCCTTGAACACTGAAGCTTTCTTT	CASMSGGPLNTEAFF
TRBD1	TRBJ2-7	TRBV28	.	TGTGCCAGCAGTCCGGGACAGCAACACTCCTACGAGCAGTACTTC	CASSPGQQHSYEQYF
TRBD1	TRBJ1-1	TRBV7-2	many	TGTGCCAGCAGCCTTGGACAGGGAGCTTTCTTT	CASSLGQGAFF
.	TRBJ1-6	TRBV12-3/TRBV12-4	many	TGTGCCAGCAGTTACAGGGTTTTCGGCTATAATTCACCCCTCCACTTT	CASSYRVFGYNSPLHF
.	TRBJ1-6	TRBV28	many	TGTGCCAGCTGTGAAGGAGGGACCTATAATTCACCCCTCCACTTT	CASCEGGTYNSPLHF
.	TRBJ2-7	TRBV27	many	TGTGCCAGCAGTTTAGGCAGAGGCTACGAGCAGTACTTC	CASSLGRGYEQYF
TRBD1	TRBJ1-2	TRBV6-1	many	TGTGCCAGCAGTGTGAGCGGACAGGATGCCTATGGCTACACCTTC	CASSVSGQDAYGYTF
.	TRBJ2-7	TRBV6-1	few	TGTGCCAGCAGCACAGACCAATCCTTTTACTACGAGCAGTACTTC	CASSTDQSFYYEQYF
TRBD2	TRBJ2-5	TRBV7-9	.	TGTGCCAGCAGCTCGGGACTAGCGGGACAAGAGACCCAGTACTTC	CASSSGLAGQETQYF
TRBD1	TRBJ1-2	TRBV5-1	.	TGCGCCAGCAGCCCCGGGACAGGGCCGAATGATGGCTACACCTTC	CASSPGTGPNDGYTF
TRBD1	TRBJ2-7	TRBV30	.	TGTGTCTGGGGTTCAACGGACAGGGGGCTCTACGAGCAGTACTTC	CVWGSTDRGLYEQYF
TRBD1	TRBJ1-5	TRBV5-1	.	TGCGCCAGCAGCCGGGACAGGGGGCTCAGGAGCAATCAGCCCCAGCATTTT	CASSRDRGLRSNQPQHF
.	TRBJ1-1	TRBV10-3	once	TGTGCCATCAAGGCAGAGACGAGCACTGAAGCTTTCTTT	CAIKAETSTEAFF
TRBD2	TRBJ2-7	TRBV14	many	TGTGCCAGCGCTAGTCTAGCGGGGGGATACGAGCAGTACTTC	CASASLAGGYEQYF
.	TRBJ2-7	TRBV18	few	TGTGCCAGCTCACCCTCGGGGGGCATAAGGGACTACGAGCAGTACTTC	CASSPSGGIRDYEQYF
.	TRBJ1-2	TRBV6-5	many	TGTGCCAGCAGTAATCGGGACGGTCGAGGCTACACCTTC	CASSNRDGRGYTF
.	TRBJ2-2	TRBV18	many	TGTGCCAGCTCGGATGCCCTCGGGGAGCTGTTTTTT	CASSDALGELFF
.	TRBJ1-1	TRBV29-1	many	TGCAGCGTTGGGATAGTCACTGAAGCTTTCTTT	CSVGIVTEAFF
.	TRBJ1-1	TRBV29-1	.	TGCAGCGGCTCTGGGCCTACTGAAGCTTTCTTT	CSGSGPTEAFF
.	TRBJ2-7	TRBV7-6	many	TGTGCCAGCAGCGCCGGGACGGACTACGAGCAGTACTTC	CASSAGTDYEQYF
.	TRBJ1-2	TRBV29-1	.	TGCAGCGTTGAACTCGGTGTGTTAAGTTTCTATGGCTACACCTTC	CSVELGVLSFYGYTF
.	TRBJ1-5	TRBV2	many	TGTGCCAGCAGTGAGCGTCAGGGGACTAATCAGCCCCAGCATTTT	CASSERQGTNQPQHF
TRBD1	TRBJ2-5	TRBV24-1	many	TGTGCCACCAGTGAACAGGGGAGTTGGGAGACCCAGTACTTC	CATSEQGSWETQYF
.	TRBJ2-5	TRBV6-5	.	TGTGCCAGCAGTTACCTCACTGAATCTAGGACCCAGTACTTC	CASSYLTESRTQYF